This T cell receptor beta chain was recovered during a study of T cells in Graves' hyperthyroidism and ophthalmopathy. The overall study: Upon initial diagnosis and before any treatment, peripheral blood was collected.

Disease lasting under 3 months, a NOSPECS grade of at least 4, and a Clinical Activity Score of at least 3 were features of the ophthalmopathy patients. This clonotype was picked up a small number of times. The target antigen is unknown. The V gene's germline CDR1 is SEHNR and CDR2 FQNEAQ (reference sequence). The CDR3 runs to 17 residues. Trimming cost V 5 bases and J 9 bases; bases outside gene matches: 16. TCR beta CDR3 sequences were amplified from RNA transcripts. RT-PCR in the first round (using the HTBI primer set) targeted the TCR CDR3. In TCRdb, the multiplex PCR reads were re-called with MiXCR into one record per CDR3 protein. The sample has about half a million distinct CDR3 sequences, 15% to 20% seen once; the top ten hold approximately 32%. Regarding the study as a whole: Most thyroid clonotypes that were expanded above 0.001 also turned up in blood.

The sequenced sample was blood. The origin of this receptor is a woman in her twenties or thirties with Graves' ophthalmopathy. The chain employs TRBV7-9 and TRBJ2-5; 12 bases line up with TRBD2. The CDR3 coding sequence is TGTGCCAGCAGCCGGACTAGCGGGAAATCCTTCAAGGGAGCCCAGTACTTC. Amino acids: CASSRTSGKSFKGAQYF.